The rows below give T cell receptor beta chains drawn from one sample of a study of T-cell reconstitution after alpha-beta-depleted transplantation in children. MiXCR, run by TCRdb on the PCR reads, gives a single entry per CDR3 protein. This table holds 260,000 or so distinct CDR3 sequences, around 12% found once. This specimen was PBMCs from the stem cell graft donor, taken from the stem cell graft. Every receptor here comes from a human donor who donated a stem cell graft to a child with acute lymphoblastic leukemia. CDR3s include the opening cysteine and the closing phenylalanine or tryptophan. The D gene is left open where the match is weak. Not all rows give a size; the values are once, few, many and, for expanded clones, a class.

size	D	J	V	DNA	CDR3
many	-	TRBJ2-7	TRBV7-2	TGTGCCAGCAGCTTAGGGGCTAGCTTCTACGAGCAGTACTTC	CASSLGASFYEQYF
many	-	TRBJ1-4	TRBV25-1	TGTGCCAGCAGTGAACAAAACAGGGCTGGTGAAAAACTGTTTTTT	CASSEQNRAGEKLFF
-	TRBD1	TRBJ2-3	TRBV20-1	TGCAGTGCTCCGGGGACAGGGGACACAGATACGCAGTATTTT	CSAPGTGDTDTQYF
-	TRBD2	TRBJ2-1	TRBV19	TGTGCCAGTAGTACACGACGGGGGGACAATGAGCAGTTCTTC	CASSTRRGDNEQFF
few	TRBD1	TRBJ1-5	TRBV15	TGTGCCACCAGCAAGGGGACAGTCAATCAGCCCCAGCATTTT	CATSKGTVNQPQHF
many	TRBD1	TRBJ1-6	TRBV7-9	TGTGCCAGCAGCCCTAGCCGACAGGGGTGGTCACCCCTCCACTTT	CASSPSRQGWSPLHF
-	TRBD1	TRBJ1-4	TRBV5-5	TGTGCCAGCAGGTCATCGGGCAGGGGGAATGAAAAACTGTTTTTT	CASRSSGRGNEKLFF
many	-	TRBJ2-7	TRBV10-3	TGTGCCATCAGTGAAACTGGAGCCCCAGGGCAGTACTTC	CAISETGAPGQYF
many	-	TRBJ1-4	TRBV10-3	TGTGCCATCAGTGAGTCGTCCGGGACGGAGATCTTTCAAAAACTGTTTTTT	CAISESSGTEIFQKLFF
-	-	TRBJ2-2	TRBV5-1	TGCGCCAGCAGCTTGTCTCCCCCCGGGGAGCTGTTTTTT	CASSLSPPGELFF
-	-	TRBJ2-7	TRBV7-9	TGTGCCGGCAGCTTAGAAGGGTACGAGCAGTACTTC	CAGSLEGYEQYF
many	-	TRBJ2-2	TRBV20-1	TGCAGTGCTAGGAGCCACGGGGAGCTGTTTTTT	CSARSHGELFF
-	-	TRBJ2-7	TRBV10-3	TGTGCCCTCTCTAGTCACTACGAGCAGTACTTT	CALSSHYEQYF
-	-	TRBJ1-5	TRBV7-7	TGTGCTAGCAGCTTAGTAGACAGCTATCAGCCCCAGCATTTT	CASSLVDSYQPQHF
many	TRBD2	TRBJ2-3	TRBV9	TGTGCCAGCAGCGTAGAAACCGGGAGGGGCACAGATACGCAGTATTTT	CASSVETGRGTDTQYF
many	-	TRBJ2-7	TRBV29-1	TGCAGCGTTGAGGACGGGGGCTCCTACGAGCAGTACTTC	CSVEDGGSYEQYF
many	-	TRBJ1-1	TRBV5-1	TGCGCCAGCAGCCCAGAGCGGGGGCCCACTGAAGCTTTCTTT	CASSPERGPTEAFF
many	-	TRBJ1-1	TRBV5-5	TGTGCCAGCAGCTTGGGGTACGGGGTGAACACTGAAGCTTTCTTT	CASSLGYGVNTEAFF
-	-	TRBJ2-7	TRBV19	TGTGCCAGTAGTTCCCCCAGGCTCGACGAGCAGTACTTC	CASSSPRLDEQYF
many	-	TRBJ2-7	TRBV29-1	TGCAGCGTAACCGGGACACCTTCCTACGAGCAGTACTTC	CSVTGTPSYEQYF
many	TRBD2	TRBJ2-1	TRBV28	TGTGCCAGCAGTTCCTCCGCGGGACTAGCGGTAGACAATGAGCAGTTCTTC	CASSSSAGLAVDNEQFF
many	TRBD1	TRBJ2-7	TRBV5-1	TGTGCCAGCAGCTCCGGGACAGGAACCTACGAGCAGTACTTC	CASSSGTGTYEQYF
few	-	TRBJ2-7	TRBV20-1	TGCAGTGCTAGCAAAAGGGGGAACGAGCAGTACTTC	CSASKRGNEQYF
-	TRBD1	TRBJ1-1	TRBV27	TGTGCCAGCACTCCCGGGACAGGGAGCACTGAAGCTTTCTTT	CASTPGTGSTEAFF
few	-	TRBJ2-7	TRBV5-5	TGTGCCAGCAGCTTGGGGCGGGACCGCTACGAGCAGTACTTC	CASSLGRDRYEQYF
many	-	TRBJ1-1	TRBV6-2/TRBV6-3	TGTGCCAGCAGTTACACCGCGAACACTGAAGCTTTCTTT	CASSYTANTEAFF
many	TRBD1	TRBJ2-7	TRBV14	TGTGCCAGCAGCCGCCGACAGGGCCCCTCGGGGGAGCAGTACTTC	CASSRRQGPSGEQYF
many	-	TRBJ2-5	TRBV7-9	TGTGCCAGCAGCCTTCGCAGGGTGGGCGAAGAGACCCAGTACTTC	CASSLRRVGEETQYF
many	-	TRBJ2-1	TRBV5-1	TGCGCCAGCAGGCCGACCGGGACGGCGTACAATGAGCAGTTCTTC	CASRPTGTAYNEQFF
-	TRBD2	TRBJ2-7	TRBV28	TGTGCCAGCACCCATCTCTCGCCGACTAGCGGGAGGGCCCGAGGCGAGCAGTACTTC	CASTHLSPTSGRARGEQYF
many	-	TRBJ2-7	TRBV20-1	TGCAGTGCCCCTGGACACCTCTACGAGCAGTACTTC	CSAPGHLYEQYF
many	-	TRBJ2-3	TRBV27	TGTGCCAGCAGTTCCCCCGGCGTGGATACGCAGTATTTT	CASSSPGVDTQYF
-	TRBD1	TRBJ1-1	TRBV4-3	TGCGCCAGCAGCCCCACCAGGGACAGGCCGGAAGCTTTCTTT	CASSPTRDRPEAFF
many	-	TRBJ2-7	TRBV9	TGTGCCAGCAGTTCTACCGGGACACCGACCTACGAGCAGTACTTC	CASSSTGTPTYEQYF
-	-	TRBJ2-7	TRBV7-9	TGTGCCAGCAGCTTAGTGGAAACCTACGAGCAGTACTTC	CASSLVETYEQYF
many	-	TRBJ2-7	TRBV28	TGTGCCAGCAGTTTTCCAGGGGAGTTCTACGAGCAGTACTTC	CASSFPGEFYEQYF
many	TRBD2	TRBJ2-3	TRBV11-1	TGTGCCAGCACCCAGGTGGCGGCGGGGGGCCGGTTCAGCACAGATACGCAGTATTTT	CASTQVAAGGRFSTDTQYF
many	-	TRBJ1-2	TRBV7-9	TGTGCCAGCAGCCAAAATAGAGGCGCTGGGCACTATGGCTACACCTTC	CASSQNRGAGHYGYTF
many	TRBD1	TRBJ1-5	TRBV19	TGTGCCGGCTCGACCGGGACAGGGGCAGGGCCCCAGCATTTT	CAGSTGTGAGPQHF
many	TRBD2	TRBJ2-1	TRBV2	TGTGCCACCCTAGCGGGAGCCTACAATGAGCAGTTCTTC	CATLAGAYNEQFF
many	TRBD1	TRBJ1-5	TRBV20-1	TGCAGTGCTTTTGGACAGGGGGCTATTTATAGCAATCAGCCCCAGCATTTT	CSAFGQGAIYSNQPQHF
many	TRBD1	TRBJ1-5	TRBV28	TGTGCCAGCAGAAGTCCGACAGGGTTTCAGCCCCAGCATTTT	CASRSPTGFQPQHF
many	TRBD1	TRBJ1-4	TRBV5-1	TGCGCCAGCAGCTTGGAAGGGGGCAAGGAAAAACTGTTTTTT	CASSLEGGKEKLFF
many	-	TRBJ2-3	TRBV27	TGTGCCAGCAGTTTACGTGACAGCTACACAGATACGCAGTATTTT	CASSLRDSYTDTQYF
many	TRBD1	TRBJ2-5	TRBV6-1	TGTGCCAGCAGCCTACAGGGGCACAGAGAGACCCAGTACTTC	CASSLQGHRETQYF
many	TRBD1	TRBJ2-7	TRBV12-3/TRBV12-4	TGTGCCAGCAGTTTAATGGACAGGGTTAGGTACGAGCAGTACTTC	CASSLMDRVRYEQYF
-	-	TRBJ1-1	TRBV5-1	TGCGCCAGCAGCTCCAATGGAGGGAGGCGAGCTTTCTTT	CASSSNGGRRAFF
many	-	TRBJ1-1	TRBV29-1	TGCAGCGCCGATGGAGGGTACGGCACTGAAGCTTTCTTT	CSADGGYGTEAFF
few	-	TRBJ2-1	TRBV11-1	TGTGCCAGCAGCTCTGCGACGGACATCGTGAACGAGGGCTACAATGAGCAGTTCTTC	CASSSATDIVNEGYNEQFF
many	TRBD1	TRBJ2-7	TRBV20-1	TGCAGTGCCACATCCGGGACAGAGAAACCAGTCTACGAGCAGTACTTC	CSATSGTEKPVYEQYF
many	-	TRBJ2-7	TRBV7-2	TGTGCCAGCAGCTTGCCCTCTTTCGGGCAGTACTTC	CASSLPSFGQYF